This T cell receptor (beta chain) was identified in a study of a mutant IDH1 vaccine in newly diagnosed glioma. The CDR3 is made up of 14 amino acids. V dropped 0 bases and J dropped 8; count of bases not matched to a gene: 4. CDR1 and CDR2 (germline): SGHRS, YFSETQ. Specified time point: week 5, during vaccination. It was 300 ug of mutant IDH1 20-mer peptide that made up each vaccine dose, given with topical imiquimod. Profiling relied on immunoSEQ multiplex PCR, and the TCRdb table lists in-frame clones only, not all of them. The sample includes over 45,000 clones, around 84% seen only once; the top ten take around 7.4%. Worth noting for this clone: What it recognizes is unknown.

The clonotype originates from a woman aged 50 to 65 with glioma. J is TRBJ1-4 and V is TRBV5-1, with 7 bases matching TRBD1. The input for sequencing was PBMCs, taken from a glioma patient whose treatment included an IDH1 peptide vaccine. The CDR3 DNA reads TGCGCCAGCAGCTTGGTGACAGGGCTCGAAAAACTGTTTTTT. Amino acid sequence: CASSLVTGLEKLFF.